This T cell receptor (beta chain) was recovered during a study of PD-1 and CTLA-4 blockade in melanoma. The method was immunoSEQ multiplex PCR; TCRdb's version includes in-frame clones alone and lacks a portion of them. This sample has about 21,000 clones, with about 87% found just once. The CDR3 spans 15 residues. CDR1 MGHRA and CDR2 YSYEKL come from the germline V gene. Trimming removed 1 base from V and 9 bases from J, with 13 bases in between. This sample comprised CD8+ T cells from peripheral blood, obtained before anti-PD-1 treatment. This chain joins TRBV4-1 and TRBJ1-6; no reliable D call. This TCR came from a human donor with melanoma. In DNA form, the CDR3 reads TGCGCCAGCAGCCAAGGGCCACTGCTGTCTTCACCCCTCCACTTT. Its protein product is CASSQGPLLSSPLHF.